The T cell receptor beta chain under discussion was sequenced for a study of CD8 T cells in ankylosing spondylitis. This clonotype was counted at least ten times. Its matching antigen is unknown. CDR3 length: 14 amino acids. Trimming pared 0 bases from V and 8 bases from J, leaving 11 bases between. CDR1 and CDR2 (germline): DFQATT, SNEGSKA (reference sequence). Regarding the study as a whole: Significant enrichment of disease-linked clones was reportedly seen in matched ankylosing spondylitis synovial fluid. Disease-linked clones had a CD8+ phenotype and relatively low frequency in peripheral blood. It appeared that ankylosing spondylitis blood was characterized by a TCR beta motif of several highly homologous variants.

Each TCR beta library was made by quantitative 5'-RACE that incorporated molecular barcodes. MiXCR was run by TCRdb on the 5' RACE reads, yielding one entry per CDR3 protein. The sample shows about 240,000 distinct CDR3 sequences, roughly 8.6% of them seen only once. V is TRBV20-1 and J is TRBJ1-6; no clear D. This sequence originates from a male donor with ankylosing spondylitis or in good health (not recorded which). The sample was blood, either unsorted or a sorted T cell fraction (not recorded which). Written as DNA, the CDR3 is TGCAGTGCTAGAGATCGCAGGACGTATTCACCCCTCCACTTT. Protein sequence: CSARDRRTYSPLHF.